This T cell receptor (beta chain) derives from a study of OX40 agonist ivuxolimab in advanced cancers. Whole-study context: Ivuxolimab, which patients received intravenously every 2 weeks, was dosed at 0.01 to 10 mg/kg. Participants, around 80% male, averaged roughly 60 years of age, ranging from about 23 to 90. Findings and limits, study-wide: The specificity for antigen of the expanded peripheral T cells was not determined.

Profiled with immunoSEQ multiplex PCR; TCRdb holds only in-frame clones, not every one. Of around 20,000 clones in the sample, just under 75% were seen once. Remarks on this clone: Its matching antigen is unknown.

Germline V gives CDR1 LNHDA, CDR2 SQIVND (reference sequence). This CDR3 is 13 amino acids long. The germline V and J ends were trimmed by 3 bases and 6 bases, with 12 bases remaining between them. The sample was CD4+ or CD8+ T cells sorted from blood, taken in a trial of the OX40 agonist ivuxolimab. The chain couples TRBV19 to TRBJ2-7; D is possibly TRBD1 or TRBD2 (6 bases each). The TCR was taken from an adult with an advanced solid tumor such as melanoma, head and neck, liver or kidney cancer. The CDR3 loop reads CASSMGPGAEQYF. In DNA, the CDR3 is TGTGCCAGTAGTATGGGGCCGGGGGCCGAGCAGTACTTC. The whole variable domain, remainder taken from reference TRBV19 and TRBJ2-7, is DGGITQSPKYLFRKEGQNVTLSCEQNLNHDAMYWYRQDPGQGLRLIYYSQIVNDFQKGDIAEGYSVSREKKESFPLTVTSAQKNPTAFYLCASSMGPGAEQYFGPGTRLTVT.